This T cell receptor (beta chain) came from a study of T cells after yellow fever vaccination. Study findings and constraints: Post-booster repertoires again held most primary-vaccination clones (96% CD4, 88% CD8).

TCRdb ran MiXCR on the 5' RACE reads and lists one entry per CDR3 protein. The sample has under 600,000 distinct CDR3 sequences, about 13% seen once. Concerning this clonotype itself: Its antigen is unidentified.

V lost 4 bases, J lost 3 bases, and 13 bases lay in between. The CDR3 extends over 15 amino acids. The germline V gene has CDR1 KGHSH and CDR2 LQKENI. Source: PBMCs, taken on the day of the yellow fever booster vaccination. This sequence joins TRBV18 and TRBJ2-1; D is undetermined. This clonotype was sampled from a man aged 25-45 years who received the YFV17D yellow fever vaccine. CDR3 region: CASSLYTTDYNEQFF. The DNA of the CDR3 is TGTGCCAGCTCACTGTATACTACAGACTACAATGAGCAGTTCTTC.